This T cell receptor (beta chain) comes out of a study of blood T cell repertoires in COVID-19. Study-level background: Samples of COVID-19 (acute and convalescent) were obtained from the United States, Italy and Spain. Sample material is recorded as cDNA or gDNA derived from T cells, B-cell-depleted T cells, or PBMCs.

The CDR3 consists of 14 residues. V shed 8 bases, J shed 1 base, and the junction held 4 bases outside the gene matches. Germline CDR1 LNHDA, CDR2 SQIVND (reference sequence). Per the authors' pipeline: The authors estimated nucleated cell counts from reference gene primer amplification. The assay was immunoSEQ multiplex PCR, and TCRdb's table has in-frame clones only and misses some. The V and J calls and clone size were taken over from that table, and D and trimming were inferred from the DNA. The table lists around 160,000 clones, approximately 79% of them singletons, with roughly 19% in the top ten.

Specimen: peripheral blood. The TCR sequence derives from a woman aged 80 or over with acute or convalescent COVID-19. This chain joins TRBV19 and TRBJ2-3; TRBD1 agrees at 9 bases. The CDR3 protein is CASFDRGGTDTQYF. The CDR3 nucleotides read TGTGCCAGTTTCGACAGGGGGGGCACAGATACGCAGTATTTT. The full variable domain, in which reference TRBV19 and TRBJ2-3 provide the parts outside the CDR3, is DGGITQSPKYLFRKEGQNVTLSCEQNLNHDAMYWYRQDPGQGLRLIYYSQIVNDFQKGDIAEGYSVSREKKESFPLTVTSAQKNPTAFYLCASFDRGGTDTQYFGPGTRLTVL.